These 4 T cell receptor beta chains originate from one sample sequenced in a study of Ad26.COV2.S vaccination and SARS-CoV-2 variants. TCRdb's table, derived via immunoSEQ multiplex PCR, lists solely in-frame clones and lacks some. The table records around 400,000 clones, 80% to 95% of them present only once. Stated treatment: about 20 received Ad26.COV2.S at low or high dose, single or two shots; roughly five received placebo; per-sample allocation not given. Collection of the samples took place on day 63 after the first injection of vaccine or placebo. This material consisted of peripheral blood, taken in a trial of Ad26.COV2.S vaccine versus placebo. The receptors were gathered from a person between 18 and 59 years old who received the Ad26.COV2.S COVID-19 vaccine or a placebo.

This clone was observed a few times. The rearrangement uses TRBV4-1 and TRBJ1-2; D may be TRBD1 (6 bases). V was trimmed by 0 bases and J by 6 bases, leaving 11 bases between them. There are 14 residues in the CDR3. Germline V gene sequence: CDR1 MGHRA, CDR2 YSYEKL. Here the CDR3 DNA reads TGCGCCAGCAGCCAAGATGGTCCAGGGGATGGCTACACCTTC. Translating it yields CASSQDGPGDGYTF.

The chain links TRBV6-5 to TRBJ1-1; D unresolved. Germline CDR1 reads MNHEY; CDR2 reads SVGAGI. With 6 bases removed from V and 5 bases from J, the gap between germline ends came to 10 bases. The length of the CDR3 is 12 residues. Here the CDR3 reads CASRLGGTEAFF. The CDR3 nucleotides are TGTGCCAGCAGGCTCGGTGGTACTGAAGCTTTCTTT.

The CDR3 reads CSVAGLSLSNEQFF. CDR3 sequence (DNA): TGCAGCGTGGCGGGACTCAGCCTTTCGAATGAGCAGTTCTTC. The chain is built from TRBV29-1 and TRBJ2-1; TRBD2 is a possible D gene (6 bases). CDR3 length: 14 amino acids. CDR1 is SQVTM, CDR2 ANQGSEA, per germline. Trimming took off 6 bases at V and 7 bases at J, with 19 bases between the two ends.

The V gene is TRBV2, the J gene TRBJ1-2; 7 nucleotides match TRBD1. V was clipped by 5 bases and J by 2 bases; unmatched bases: 5. This CDR3 has 14 residues. Germline CDR1 SNHLY, CDR2 FYNNEI. CDR3 sequence (DNA): TGTGCCAGCAGTTTACAGGGGTTAAACTATGGCTACACCTTC. Amino acids: CASSLQGLNYGYTF. Looking up the rest from reference TRBV2 and TRBJ1-2 gives the full variable domain: EPEVTQTPSHQVTQMGQEVILRCVPISNHLYFYWYRQILGQKVEFLVSFYNNEISEKSEIFDDQFSVERPDGSNFTLKIRSTKLEDSAMYFCASSLQGLNYGYTFGSGTRLTVV.